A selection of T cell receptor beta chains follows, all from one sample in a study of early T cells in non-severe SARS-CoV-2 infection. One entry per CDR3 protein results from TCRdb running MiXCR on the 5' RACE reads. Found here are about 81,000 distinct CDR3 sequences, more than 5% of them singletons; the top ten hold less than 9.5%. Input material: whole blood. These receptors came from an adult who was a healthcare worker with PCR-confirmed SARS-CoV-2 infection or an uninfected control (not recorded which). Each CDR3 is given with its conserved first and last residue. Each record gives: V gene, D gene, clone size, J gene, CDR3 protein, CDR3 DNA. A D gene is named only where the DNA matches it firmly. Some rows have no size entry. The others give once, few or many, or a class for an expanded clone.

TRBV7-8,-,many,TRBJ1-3,CASSLGEMSGNTIYF,TGTGCCAGCAGCTTAGGCGAGATGAGTGGAAACACCATATATTTT
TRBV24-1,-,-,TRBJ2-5,CATRGRDETQYF,TGTGCCACCAGAGGCAGGGATGAGACCCAGTACTTC
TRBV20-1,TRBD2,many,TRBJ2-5,CSARAIAGGKQETQYF,TGCAGTGCTAGAGCTATAGCGGGGGGAAAACAAGAGACCCAGTACTTC
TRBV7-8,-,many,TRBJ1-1,CASSHRDLGYTEAFF,TGTGCCAGCAGTCACCGGGACCTTGGATACACTGAAGCTTTCTTT
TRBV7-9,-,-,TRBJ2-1,CASSFPGHNEQFF,TGTGCCAGCAGCTTTCCGGGGCACAATGAGCAGTTCTTC
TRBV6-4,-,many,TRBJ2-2,CASSRDTDTGELFF,TGTGCCAGCAGCCGGGACACGGACACCGGGGAGCTGTTTTTT
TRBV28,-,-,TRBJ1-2,CASSNRASAGYGYTF,TGTGCCAGCAGTAATAGGGCTTCCGCGGGCTATGGCTACACCTTC
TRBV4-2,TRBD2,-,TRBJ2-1,CASSQVPGLAGPYNEQFF,TGTGCCAGCAGCCAAGTCCCGGGACTAGCGGGACCCTACAATGAGCAGTTCTTC
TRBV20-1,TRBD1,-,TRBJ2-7,CSALGQMLHEQYF,TGCAGTGCCTTGGGACAGATGTTGCACGAGCAGTACTTC
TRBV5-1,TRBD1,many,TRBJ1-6,CASSLDGTGGNSPLHF,TGCGCCAGCAGCTTGGATGGGACAGGGGGTAATTCACCCCTCCACTTT
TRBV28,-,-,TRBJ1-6,CASSAPSGSPLHF,TGTGCCAGCAGTGCTCCGTCAGGTTCACCCCTCCACTTT
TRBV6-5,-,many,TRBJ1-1,CASSLAGTNTEAFF,TGTGCCAGCAGTTTAGCGGGAACGAACACTGAAGCTTTCTTT
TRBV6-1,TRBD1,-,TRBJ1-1,CASRRDSMAEAFF,TGTGCCAGCAGAAGGGACAGCATGGCTGAAGCTTTCTTT
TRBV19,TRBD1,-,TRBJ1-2,CASSGTGRGYTF,TGTGCCAGTAGTGGGACAGGCCGTGGCTACACCTTC
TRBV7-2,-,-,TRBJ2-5,CASSLVAVQETQYF,TGTGCCAGCAGCTTGGTGGCAGTCCAAGAGACCCAGTACTTC
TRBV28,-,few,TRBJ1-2,CASSRSDTFYGYTF,TGTGCCAGCAGTCGGTCCGACACCTTCTATGGCTACACCTTC
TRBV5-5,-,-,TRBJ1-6,CASSPGQQGNSPLHF,TGTGCCAGCAGCCCTGGACAGCAGGGGAATTCACCCCTCCACTTT
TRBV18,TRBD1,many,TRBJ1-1,CASSPPGQGKTEAFF,TGTGCCAGCTCACCACCGGGACAGGGAAAGACTGAAGCTTTCTTT
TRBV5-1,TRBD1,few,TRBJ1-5,CASSPGQGSNQPQHF,TGCGCCAGCAGCCCAGGACAGGGGAGCAATCAGCCCCAGCATTTT
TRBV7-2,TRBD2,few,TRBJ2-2,CASSPGLAGGSTGELFF,TGTGCCAGCAGCCCTGGACTAGCGGGGGGCAGTACCGGGGAGCTGTTTTTT
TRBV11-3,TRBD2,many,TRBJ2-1,CASSLSGETNNEQFF,TGTGCCAGCAGCCTTAGCGGGGAGACAAACAATGAGCAGTTCTTC
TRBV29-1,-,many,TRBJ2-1,CSVPPGGGDNEQFF,TGCAGCGTTCCTCCGGGGGGCGGCGACAATGAGCAGTTCTTC
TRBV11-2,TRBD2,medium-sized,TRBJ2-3,CASSSTSGSRTDTQYF,TGTGCCAGCAGCAGCACTAGCGGGAGTAGGACAGATACGCAGTATTTT
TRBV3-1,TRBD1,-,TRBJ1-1,CASSHYVTGSNTEAFF,TGTGCCAGCAGCCACTATGTGACAGGGTCAAACACTGAAGCTTTCTTT
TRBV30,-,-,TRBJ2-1,CAWSVNRRGNEQFF,TGTGCCTGGAGTGTAAACCGACGAGGAAATGAGCAGTTCTTC
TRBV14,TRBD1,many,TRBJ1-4,CASSQDRRTGWEEKLFF,TGTGCCAGCAGCCAAGATCGGCGGACAGGGTGGGAAGAAAAACTGTTTTTT
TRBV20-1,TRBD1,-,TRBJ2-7,CSASFDDRGYEQYF,TGCAGTGCTAGTTTTGATGACAGGGGGTACGAGCAGTACTTC
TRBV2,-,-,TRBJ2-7,CASSEGLPSYEQYF,TGTGCCAGCAGTGAAGGGCTTCCCTCCTACGAGCAGTACTTC
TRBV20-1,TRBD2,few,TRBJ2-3,CSARESGRRTDTQYF,TGCAGTGCTAGGGAGAGCGGGAGAAGGACAGATACGCAGTATTTT
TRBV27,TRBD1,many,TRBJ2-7,CASSLRQGYEQYF,TGTGCCAGCAGTTTAAGACAGGGCTACGAGCAGTACTTC
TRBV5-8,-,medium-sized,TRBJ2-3,CASSAPSLSTDTQYF,TGTGCCAGCAGCGCACCCTCGCTTAGCACAGATACGCAGTATTTT
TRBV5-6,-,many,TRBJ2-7,CASSQGPGYEQYF,TGTGCCAGCAGCCAGGGACCGGGCTACGAGCAGTACTTC
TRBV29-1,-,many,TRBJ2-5,CSVVVRGGRETQYF,TGCAGCGTTGTTGTGAGAGGGGGAAGGGAGACCCAGTACTTC
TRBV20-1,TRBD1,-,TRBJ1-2,CSAAGTGTSSGYTF,TGCAGTGCTGCCGGGACAGGAACGTCTAGCGGCTACACCTTC
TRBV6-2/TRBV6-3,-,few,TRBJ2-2,CASSLANGELFF,TGTGCCAGCAGCCTAGCGAACGGGGAGCTGTTTTTT
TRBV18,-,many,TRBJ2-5,CASSPQTGEGTQYF,TGTGCCAGCTCACCACAGACCGGGGAAGGGACCCAGTACTTC
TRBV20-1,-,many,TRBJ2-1,CSGAGSYNEQFF,TGCAGCGGGGCCGGCTCCTACAATGAGCAGTTCTTC
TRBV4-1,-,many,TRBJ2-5,CASSQDGSRETQYF,TGCGCCAGCAGCCAAGATGGGAGCCGGGAGACCCAGTACTTC
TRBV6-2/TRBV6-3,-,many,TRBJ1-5,CASSYASKGLLRF,TGTGCCAGCAGTTACGCCTCCAAGGGGTTGCTACGCTTT
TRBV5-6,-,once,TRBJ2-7,CASSGILDYEQYF,TGTGCCAGCAGCGGAATACTTGATTACGAGCAGTACTTC
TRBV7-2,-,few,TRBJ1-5,CASSLRDTSGQPQHF,TGTGCCAGCAGCCTCAGAGACACCTCGGGGCAGCCCCAGCATTTT
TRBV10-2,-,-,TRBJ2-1,CASSWGSGEQFF,TGCGCCAGCAGTTGGGGCTCCGGTGAGCAGTTCTTC
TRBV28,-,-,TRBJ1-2,CASSITQDGYTF,TGTGCCAGCAGTATCACCCAGGATGGCTACACCTTC
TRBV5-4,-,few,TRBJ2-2,CASSHAVSATGELFF,TGTGCCAGCAGCCATGCAGTCTCTGCCACCGGGGAGCTGTTTTTT
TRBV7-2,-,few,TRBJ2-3,CASSSGLLTSTDTQYF,TGTGCCAGCAGCTCCGGACTGCTGACTAGCACAGATACGCAGTATTTT
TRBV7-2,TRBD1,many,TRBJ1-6,CASSLVGTGGDSPLHF,TGTGCCAGCAGCTTAGTGGGGACAGGGGGCGATTCACCCCTCCACTTT
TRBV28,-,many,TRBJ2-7,CASRRERKGSYEQYF,TGTGCCAGCAGACGAGAGAGGAAAGGCTCCTACGAGCAGTACTTC
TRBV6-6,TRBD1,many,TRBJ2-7,CASSSDRSIGYEQYF,TGTGCCAGCAGCTCGGACAGGTCAATTGGGTACGAGCAGTACTTC
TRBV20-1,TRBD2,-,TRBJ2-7,CSARVPSGLNEQYF,TGCAGTGCTAGAGTCCCTAGCGGGTTAAACGAGCAGTACTTC
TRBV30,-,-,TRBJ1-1,CACKTEYTEAFF,TGTGCCTGTAAGACGGAGTACACTGAAGCTTTCTTT
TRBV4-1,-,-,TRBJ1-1,CASSHTRGNPNTEAFF,TGCGCCAGCAGCCACACCCGTGGGAACCCGAACACTGAAGCTTTCTTT
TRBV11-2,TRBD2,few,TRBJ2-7,CASSLSALAGVEQYF,TGTGCCAGCAGCTTAAGTGCCCTAGCGGGAGTTGAGCAGTACTTC